The 22 T cell receptor beta chains presented below share a single source sample, sequenced in a study of T cells in women clearing cervical HPV infection listed by TCRdb under 2018. Libraries were prepared through the immunoSEQ multiplex PCR assay. TCRdb stores this immuneACCESS table with in-frame sequences only. Part of the clones is absent; in the studies checked, under half of the shortfall reflects unresolved V genes, and no reason is known for the rest. The table kept for this sample lists 30,000 to 40,000 clones. The top ten constitute approximately 1.4% of the sample. The specimen was blood buffy coat. The receptor source for this set is a woman between 18 and 69 years old with a cervical HPV16 infection that either progressed to CIN3+ or cleared (not recorded which).

In the case of this clone: The observed sequence ends 3 residues before the CDR3 terminus, with the missing tail filled in from the germline J gene. V is TRBV20-1 and J is TRBJ2-3, with 10 bases that match TRBD2. V dropped 3 bases and J dropped 5; count of bases not matched to a gene: 8. The V gene's germline CDR1 is DFQATT and CDR2 SNEGSKA (reference sequence). The CDR3 sequence is 15 residues long. This CDR3 is CSARRTSGTRDTQYF. Incomplete CDR3 DNA: TGCAGTGCTAGGAGGACTAGCGGCACACGAGATACG.

As concerns this clone: With the read ending 3 residues before the CDR3 end, the germline J gene is used to fill in that end. This sequence joins TRBV19 and TRBJ2-2; 9 bases are a match to TRBD2. The CDR3 runs to 17 residues. The germline CDR1 and CDR2 sequences are LNHDA and SQIVND (reference sequence). Trimming at V came to 5 bases and at J to 0 bases, leaving 7 bases not matched to a gene. The DNA read from the CDR3 is TGTGCCAGTAGTCTCCCTGGCGGGAGGGCGAACACCGGGGAG. Translation gives CASSLPGGRANTGE. The entire CDR3 is CASSLPGGRANTGELFF.

The CDR3: CASSIGSWQTYGYTF. The covered CDR3 bases are TGTGCCAGTAGTATAGGAAGTTGGCAAACCTATGGC. V gene TRBV19 combines with J gene TRBJ1-2; the D is unclear. The read finishes 3 residues shy of the CDR3 end, and the germline J gene is used to complete it. Germline V gene lookup returns CDR1 LNHDA and CDR2 SQIVND (reference sequence). The CDR3 length is 15 residues. The V and J ends lost 1 base and 4 bases respectively, with 13 bases between them.

In the case of this clone: Read data end 3 residues before the CDR3 end; the end is taken from the germline J gene. V and J are TRBV7-3 and TRBJ2-5; D is perhaps TRBD2 (5 bases). V shed 5 bases and J shed 2 bases, with 12 bases lying between them. This CDR3 is built from 14 residues. CDR1 is SGHTA, CDR2 FQGTGA, per germline. CDR3 sequence: CASSRDGEQETQYF. The CDR3 bases that were read are TGTGCCAGCAGCCGCGACGGGGAGCAAGAGACC. Looking up the rest from reference TRBV7-3 and TRBJ2-5 gives the full variable domain: GAGVSQTPSNKVTEKGKYVELRCDPISGHTALYWYRQSLGQGPEFLIYFQGTGAADDSGLPNDRFFAVRPEGSVSTLKIQRTERGDSAVYLCASSRDGEQETQYFGPGTRLLVL.

In regard to this clone: Read sequence stops 3 residues before the CDR3 end, and the germline J gene provides the missing end. The rearrangement uses TRBV7-9 and TRBJ1-1; tentatively, D is TRBD1 (6 bases). The CDR3 loop spans 14 amino acids. Germline loops: CDR1 SEHNR, CDR2 FQNEAQ (reference sequence). CDR3 amino acids: CASSLPTGRGEAFF. CDR3 DNA (partial): TGTGCCAGCAGCTTACCTACGGGAAGGGGGGAA.

The CDR3 region is CSAITYTDTQYF. Incomplete CDR3 DNA: TGCAGTGCTATTACTTACACAGATACG. The gene calls are TRBV20-1 and TRBJ2-3; no definite D call. The read gets to within 3 residues of the CDR3 end, and the germline J gene fills in the rest. The ends were cut back, 4 bases at V and 2 bases at J, with 7 bases in the middle. Germline V gives CDR1 DFQATT, CDR2 SNEGSKA (reference sequence). The CDR3 extends over 12 amino acids.

In regard to this clone: One end of the junction is discordant with germline, which a read error may explain. The CDR3 end lies 3 residues beyond the end of the read and is filled in from the germline J gene. The V call is TRBV7-9, the J call TRBJ1-1, with D maybe TRBD1 (6 bases). Germline CDR1 is SEHNR and CDR2 is FQNEAQ (reference sequence). The CDR3 length is 14 residues. The covered CDR3 bases are TGTTCCAGCAGCTTAGGACAGTTCAACACTGAA. It translates to CSSSLGQFNTE. The entire CDR3 protein reads CSSSLGQFNTEAFF. The variable domain in full, completed from reference TRBV7-9 and TRBJ1-1, reads DTGVSQNPRHKITKRGQNVTFRCDPISEHNRLYWYRQTLGQGPEFLTYFQNEAQLEKSRLLSDRFSAERPKGSFSTLEIQRTEQGDSAMYLCSSSLGQFNTEAFFGQGTRLTVV.

The CDR3 here is CAWSEPAYEQYF. CDR3 DNA, as far as it was read: TGTGCCTGGAGTGAGCCCGCCTACGAG. The chain is built from TRBV30 and TRBJ2-7; no reliable D call. The read stops 3 residues short of the end of the CDR3; the missing end is completed from the germline J gene. Trimming removed 1 base at V and 2 bases at J, with 6 bases between. The CDR3 loop spans 12 amino acids. In germline, CDR1 is GTSNPN, CDR2 SVGIG (reference sequence).

Concerning this clone itself: The CDR3 end falls 3 residues outside the read, so it is completed with the germline J gene. The gene calls are TRBV5-1 and TRBJ2-1, with 12 nucleotides matching TRBD2. CDR3 length: 18 residues. Germline V gene data show CDR1 as SGHRS and CDR2 as YFSETQ. V was pared by 2 bases and J by 0 bases, with 6 bases of the junction left unmatched. The sequenced CDR3 bases are TGCGCCAGCAGCTTCTGGACTAGCGGGGTCAGCTCCTACAATGAG. Translation: CASSFWTSGVSSYNE. The whole CDR3 protein reads CASSFWTSGVSSYNEQFF.

A word on this clone: Read coverage stops 3 residues before the CDR3 terminus; the germline J gene supplies the remainder. J is TRBJ1-4 and V is TRBV20-1, with a tentative D call TRBD1 (6 bases). The CDR3 is 13 amino acids. Germline loops: CDR1 DFQATT, CDR2 SNEGSKA (reference sequence). The V end lost 6 bases, the J end lost 4 bases, and 12 bases lay between the germline ends. The DNA read from the CDR3 is TGCAGTGCCCCCGGACAGCTTAATGAAAAA. This codes for CSAPGQLNEK. The entire CDR3 is CSAPGQLNEKLFF.

As to this clone: The CDR3 end lies 3 residues beyond the end of the read and is filled in from the germline J gene. The rearrangement joins TRBV7-2 to TRBJ2-5, with no clear D. This CDR3 has 14 residues. CDR1 and CDR2 (germline): SGHTA, FQGNSA. Trimming removed 6 bases from V and 5 bases from J, with 16 bases in between. Incomplete CDR3 DNA: TGTGCCAGCAGACCCCCGGTACCCCGGGAGACC. Translation: CASRPPVPRET. The full CDR3 reads CASRPPVPRETQYF.

Notes on this clone: The observed sequence ends 3 residues before the CDR3 terminus, with the missing tail filled in from the germline J gene. Other DNA sequences in this sample translate to the same CDR3. The chain couples TRBV7-2 to TRBJ1-3, with 7 bases identical to TRBD1. V was pared by 5 bases and J by 4 bases, with 2 bases of the junction left unmatched. The CDR3 loop spans 13 amino acids. Looked up from germline, CDR1 is SGHTA and CDR2 is FQGNSA. The CDR3 is CASSQGGGNTIYF. CDR3 DNA, as far as it was read: TGTGCCAGCAGCCAAGGGGGCGGAAACACC.

Concerning this clone: The read ends 3 residues shy of where the CDR3 ends; the end is completed using the germline J gene. The rearrangement uses TRBV2 and TRBJ2-7, with 13 bases lining up with TRBD2. Looked up from germline, CDR1 is SNHLY and CDR2 is FYNNEI. The J segment lost 3 bases and the V segment lost 8 bases, leaving 7 bases of the junction unmatched. The CDR3 is 15 residues long. CDR3 bases read: TGTGCCAGCGTAGGACTAGCGGGAGTTGACTACGAG. Its protein product is CASVGLAGVDYE. The whole CDR3 sequence reads CASVGLAGVDYEQYF.

For this clone: The read halts 3 residues ahead of the CDR3 end, with the missing end drawn from the germline J gene. V is TRBV6-1 and J is TRBJ2-3, with unresolved D. The CDR3 is made up of 15 amino acids. The ends were cut back, 4 bases at V and 3 bases at J, with 14 bases in the middle. Germline V CDR1 and CDR2: MNHNS, SASEGT. The CDR3 region is CASSGRASRTDTQYF. The DNA read from the CDR3 is TGTGCCAGCAGTGGAAGGGCCAGCCGGACAGATACG.

CDR3: CASSLERTSGRTWITGELFF. CDR3 DNA, as far as it was read: TGTGCCAGCAGCCTCGAAAGGACTAGCGGGAGAACGTGGATAACCGGGGAG. J is TRBJ2-2 and V is TRBV4-2; TRBD2 aligns across 13 bases. The DNA ends 3 residues before the CDR3 does, and the rest of the CDR3 is filled in from the germline J gene. Looked up from germline, CDR1 is LGHNA and CDR2 is YNFKEQ. This CDR3 has 20 residues. J was trimmed by 5 bases and V by 4 bases; bases with no gene match: 16.

Comment on this clone: The read comes to an end 3 residues before the CDR3 does, leaving the germline J gene to fill in the end. The chain employs TRBV19 and TRBJ2-3; TRBD2 agrees at 10 bases. V was clipped by 3 bases and J by 5 bases; unmatched bases: 5. The CDR3 is 15 residues long. Germline CDR1 is LNHDA and CDR2 is SQIVND (reference sequence). Incomplete CDR3 DNA: TGTGCCAGTAGTATTAGCGGGAGGTTTGGAGATACG. This encodes CASSISGRFGDT. The whole CDR3 protein is CASSISGRFGDTQYF.

With respect to this clone: The read ends 3 residues early relative to the CDR3; the germline J gene fills the gap. This chain joins TRBV19 and TRBJ2-5, with TRBD2 as a possible D gene (5 bases). The CDR3 covers 13 residues. Germline V gives CDR1 LNHDA, CDR2 SQIVND (reference sequence). V lost 6 bases, J lost 2 bases, and 10 bases lay in between. Partial CDR3 DNA: TGTGCCAGTAGATCAAGCGGACAAGAGACC. This encodes CASRSSGQET. The whole CDR3 protein is CASRSSGQETQYF.

Notes on this clone: The read falls 3 residues short of the CDR3 end, and the missing part is taken from the germline J gene. The chain couples TRBV19 to TRBJ1-1; D remains unclear. The germline V gene encodes CDR1 LNHDA and CDR2 SQIVND (reference sequence). Trimming removed 3 bases from V and 0 bases from J, with 11 bases in between. This CDR3 region has 15 residues. The CDR3 sequence: CASSMLRDMNTEAFF. Partial CDR3 DNA: TGTGCCAGTAGTATGCTGCGGGATATGAACACTGAA.

Regarding this clone: The sequenced fragment ends 3 residues before the CDR3 boundary, so the rest is inferred from the germline J gene. This sequence joins TRBV7-2 and TRBJ1-4; D is ambiguous. Per the germline V gene, CDR1 is SGHTA and CDR2 is FQGNSA. The CDR3 consists of 16 residues. The V and J ends lost 0 bases and 8 bases respectively, with 16 bases between them. The part of the CDR3 DNA that was read is TGTGCCAGCAGCTTAGCGCTAAGGTTCCAAGGGGAAAAA. This gives the protein CASSLALRFQGEK. The CDR3 reads in full as CASSLALRFQGEKLFF.

As regards this clone: The read ends 3 residues shy of where the CDR3 ends; the end is completed using the germline J gene. The chain has TRBV29-1 and TRBJ2-7; D unresolved. Looked up from germline, CDR1 is SQVTM and CDR2 is ANQGSEA. The length of the CDR3 is 12 residues. With 0 bases removed from V and 3 bases from J, the gap between germline ends came to 6 bases. CDR3 sequence: CSVEDGLYEQYF. The sequenced part of the CDR3 DNA is TGCAGCGTTGAAGATGGGCTCTACGAG.

Notes on this clone: The read ends 3 residues before the CDR3 terminus; that terminus is restored from the germline J gene. The genes are TRBV6-1 and TRBJ2-5, with TRBD2 matching 7 bases. The ends lost 3 bases at V and 4 bases at J; junction bases unmatched: 11. CDR1 and CDR2 (germline): MNHNS, SASEGT. This CDR3 comprises 16 residues. The CDR3 spells CASSDLGGGRGETQYF. The CDR3 DNA, read in part, is TGTGCCAGCAGTGATTTGGGGGGGGGACGAGGAGAGACC.

In regard to this clone: The CDR3 end lies 3 residues beyond the end of the read and is filled in from the germline J gene. V and J are TRBV19 and TRBJ1-4, with D uncertain. With 5 bases removed from V and 0 bases from J, the gap between germline ends came to 10 bases. The CDR3 contains 15 residues. Germline CDR1 and CDR2: LNHDA and SQIVND (reference sequence). CDR3 DNA, as far as it was read: TGTGCCAGTAGTCCAGGAAAATCAACTAATGAAAAA. It codes for CASSPGKSTNEK. The CDR3 in its entirety is CASSPGKSTNEKLFF.